The entry below gives a single T cell receptor (beta chain) sequence along with its context. This entry comes from a study of blood T cell repertoires in COVID-19. Study context: Acute and convalescent COVID-19 samples came from the United States, Italy and Spain.

Profiled with immunoSEQ multiplex PCR; TCRdb holds only in-frame clones, not every one. The sample consists of about 300,000 clones, about 90% of them appearing once. Germline V gene data show CDR1 as LNHDA and CDR2 as SQIVND (reference sequence). Trimming left V 3 bases short and J 0 bases short, with 10 bases between. The length of the CDR3 is 15 residues. V and J are TRBV19 and TRBJ2-3; tentative D call: TRBD1 (6 bases). Sequencing was carried out using peripheral blood. The origin of this receptor is a woman aged 30 to 39 with COVID-19, enrolled during active disease. This CDR3 reads CASSMDRKSTDTQYF. CDR3 in DNA: TGTGCCAGTAGTATGGACAGAAAAAGCACAGATACGCAGTATTTT. Full variable domain (missing parts from reference TRBV19 and TRBJ2-3): DGGITQSPKYLFRKEGQNVTLSCEQNLNHDAMYWYRQDPGQGLRLIYYSQIVNDFQKGDIAEGYSVSREKKESFPLTVTSAQKNPTAFYLCASSMDRKSTDTQYFGPGTRLTVL.